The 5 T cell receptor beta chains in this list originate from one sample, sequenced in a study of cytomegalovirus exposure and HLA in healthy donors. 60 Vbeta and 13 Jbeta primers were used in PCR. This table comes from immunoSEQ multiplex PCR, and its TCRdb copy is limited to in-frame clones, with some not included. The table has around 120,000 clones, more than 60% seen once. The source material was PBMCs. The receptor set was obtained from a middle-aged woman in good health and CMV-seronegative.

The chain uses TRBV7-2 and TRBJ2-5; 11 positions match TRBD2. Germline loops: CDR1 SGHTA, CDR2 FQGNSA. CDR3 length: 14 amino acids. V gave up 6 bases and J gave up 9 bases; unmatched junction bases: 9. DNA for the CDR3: TGTGCCAGCAGAACTAGCGGGGGTTCTGAGGCCCAGTACTTC. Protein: CASRTSGGSEAQYF.

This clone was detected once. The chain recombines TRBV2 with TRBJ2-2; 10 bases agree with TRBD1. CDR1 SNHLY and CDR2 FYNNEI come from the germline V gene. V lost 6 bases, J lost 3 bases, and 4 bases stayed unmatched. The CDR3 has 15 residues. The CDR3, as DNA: TGTGCCAGCAGCCGACAGGGGGCGGACACCGGGGAGCTGTTTTTT. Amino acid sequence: CASSRQGADTGELFF.

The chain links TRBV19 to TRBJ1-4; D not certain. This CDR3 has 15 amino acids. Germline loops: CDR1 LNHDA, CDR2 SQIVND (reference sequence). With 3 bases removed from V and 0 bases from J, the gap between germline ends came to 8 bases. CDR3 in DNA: TGTGCCAGTAGTATCAGCGGTGCAACTAATGAAAAACTGTTTTTT. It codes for CASSISGATNEKLFF.

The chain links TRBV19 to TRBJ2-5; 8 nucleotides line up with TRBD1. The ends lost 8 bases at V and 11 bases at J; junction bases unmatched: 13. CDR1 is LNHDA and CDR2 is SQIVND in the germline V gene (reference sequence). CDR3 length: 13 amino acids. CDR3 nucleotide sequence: TGTGCCAGTTCCTACCTACAGGGGGATGAGCAGTACTTC. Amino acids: CASSYLQGDEQYF.

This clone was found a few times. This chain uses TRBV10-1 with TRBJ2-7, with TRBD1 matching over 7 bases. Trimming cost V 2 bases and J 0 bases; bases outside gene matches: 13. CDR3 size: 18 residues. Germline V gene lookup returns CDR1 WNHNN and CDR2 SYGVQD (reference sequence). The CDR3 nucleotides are TGCGCCAGCAGTGAGGGACAGGCAAGGTTGAGGAGCTCCTACGAGCAGTACTTC. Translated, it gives CASSEGQARLRSSYEQYF.